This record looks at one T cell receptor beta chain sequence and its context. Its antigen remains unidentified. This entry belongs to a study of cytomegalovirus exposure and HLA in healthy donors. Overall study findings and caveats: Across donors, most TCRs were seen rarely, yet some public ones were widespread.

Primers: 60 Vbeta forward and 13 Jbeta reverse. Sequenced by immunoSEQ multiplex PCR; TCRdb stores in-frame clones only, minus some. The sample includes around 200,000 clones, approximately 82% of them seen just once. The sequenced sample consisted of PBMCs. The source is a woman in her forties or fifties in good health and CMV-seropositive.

CDR3 bases: TGTGCCAGCAGCTCAGGGCGCGGCTACACCTTC. Encoded protein: CASSSGRGYTF. The rearrangement uses TRBV7-3 and TRBJ1-2, with a weak D call TRBD1 (5 bases). Trimming cost V 4 bases and J 8 bases, with 8 bases left between them. Per the germline V gene, CDR1 is SGHTA and CDR2 is FQGTGA. The CDR3 is made up of 11 amino acids.